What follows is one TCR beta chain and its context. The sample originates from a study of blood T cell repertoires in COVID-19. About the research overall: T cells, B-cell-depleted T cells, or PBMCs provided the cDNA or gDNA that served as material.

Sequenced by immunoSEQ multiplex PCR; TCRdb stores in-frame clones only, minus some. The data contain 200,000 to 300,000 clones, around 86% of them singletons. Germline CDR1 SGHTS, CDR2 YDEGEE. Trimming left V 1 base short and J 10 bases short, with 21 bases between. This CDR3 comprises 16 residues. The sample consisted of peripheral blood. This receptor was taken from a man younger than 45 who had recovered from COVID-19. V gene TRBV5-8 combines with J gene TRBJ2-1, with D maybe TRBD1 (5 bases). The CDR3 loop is CASSLYPRTSKGEQFF. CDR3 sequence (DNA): TGTGCCAGCAGCTTGTACCCTCGGACATCGAAGGGGGAGCAGTTCTTC.